This T cell receptor (beta chain) was captured by sequencing in a study of CXCR3-negative and CXCR3-positive naive CD8 T cells. On this clonotype itself: Its antigen is as yet unknown.

The libraries of TRB cDNA were constructed through 5' RACE using UMI labels. After re-calling the 5' RACE reads, TCRdb lists one entry per CDR3 protein, DNA absent. The sample includes some 85,000 distinct CDR3 sequences. This CDR3 contains 15 residues. Germline V gene sequence: CDR1 MDHEN, CDR2 SYDVKM. Overall study findings and caveats: Against CXCR3-negative naive cells, CXCR3-positive naive cells showed more hydrophobic TRB CDR3s.

The receptor's source is a human donor in good health. Some clones in this sample may be carry-over from other donors' samples. The specimen was naive CXCR3+ CD8+ T cells from blood. Subset of the sample: CD45RO-CCR7+CD27+CD95- naive CD8+ T cells expressing CXCR3 (TNR3+). The chain joins TRBV28 to TRBJ1-2; the TCRdb D gene call, TRBD1, has no DNA to confirm it. The CDR3 sequence: CASSLSHGTVNGYTF.